This T cell receptor beta chain was captured in a study of CD8 T cells in ankylosing spondylitis. This clonotype occurred many times. The V gene lost 0 bases and the J gene lost 4 bases, with 10 bases spanning the gap. The CDR3 consists of 14 residues. Germline loops: CDR1 SGDLS, CDR2 YYNGEE. TCRdb ran MiXCR on the 5' RACE reads and lists one entry per CDR3 protein. The profile shows about 42,000 distinct CDR3 sequences, 4% of them singletons. The V call is TRBV9, the J call TRBJ1-1, with a tentative D call TRBD1 (5 bases). The sequence was collected from a female donor with ankylosing spondylitis or in good health (not recorded which). The specimen was blood, either unsorted or a sorted T cell fraction (not recorded which). The CDR3 DNA sequence: TGTGCCAGCAGCGTAGGGGGGGTGGGCACTGAAGCTTTCTTT. Protein product: CASSVGGVGTEAFF.